This TCR beta chain was captured in a study of Ad26.COV2.S vaccination and SARS-CoV-2 variants. TCRdb keeps only in-frame clones here, not all; method: immunoSEQ multiplex PCR. The table lists over 350,000 clones, 80% to 90% of them singletons, with under 3.5% in the top ten. For this clone: Its antigen is unidentified.

The CDR3 sequence is 13 residues long. Germline V gene lookup returns CDR1 SEHNR and CDR2 FQNEAQ (reference sequence). Trimming took 2 bases from V and 5 from J, leaving 9 bases between them. Sample treatment: some 20 received Ad26.COV2.S at low or high dose, single or two shots; 5 received placebo; per-sample allocation not given. Day 63 after the first vaccine or placebo injection was the time point for sampling. Vaccination used an Ad26 vector expressing Wuhan-strain SARS-CoV-2 spike. Study-wide results and caveats: From the TCR breadth and depth analyses, total T cell responses may have been underestimated.

The chain joins TRBV7-9 to TRBJ1-2; tentative D call: TRBD1 (5 bases). The sequence was collected from a person between 18 and 59 years old who received the Ad26.COV2.S COVID-19 vaccine or a placebo. The sample consisted of peripheral blood, taken in a trial of Ad26.COV2.S vaccine versus placebo. The CDR3 spells CASSLSRVYGYTF. Here the CDR3 DNA reads TGTGCCAGCAGCTTATCCAGGGTTTATGGCTACACCTTC.